This T cell receptor beta chain came from a study of blood T cell repertoires in COVID-19 (dated by TCRdb to the early 2020s). Regarding the complete study: Samples from collaborators originated in the United States, Italy and Spain and spanned both the acute and convalescent phases of COVID-19. The material from the prospective study consisted of cDNA or gDNA derived from T cells, B-cell-depleted T cells, or PBMCs. Deeply sampled blood TCRbeta repertoires from subjects exposed to, actively infected with, or recovered from COVID-19 were included in the dataset. A freely available public database, intended as a resource for researchers studying the immune response to SARS-CoV-2, is where the repertoires were released. The samples were drawn from two sources: the first 160 participants of the ongoing ImmuneRACE study, and some 1,300 subjects contributed by 6 global collaborators. Nearly every sample came with metadata listing a de-identified subject ID, COVID-19 status, age in years and sex. Where HLA class I and class II types were available, the types were taken from metadata supplied by the sample provider, not from assay-based typing. Points the paper makes about the study in general: How much clinical and demographic metadata was included differed by source and by participant, and the metadata was provided uncurated.

The immunoSEQ Assay, a bias-controlled multiplex PCR, was used to amplify TCRbeta CDR3 regions from genomic DNA. Processing in the source paper ran as follows. The number of nucleated cells in each sample was estimated from the amplification of reference gene primers within the assay. To quantify the absolute abundance of each unique TCRbeta CDR3 rearrangement, sequence reads were collapsed and filtered. Productive Simpson clonality was computed per sample as the square root of Simpson's diversity index over productive rearrangements. TCRdb limited this immuneACCESS table to in-frame rearrangements with V and J called. A share of clones is missing; checked studies link under half to unresolved V genes, and the rest is unexplained. The DNA gave D and trimming, while V, J and clone size come from that table. Within this sample are 68,000 or so clones, with 86% of them counted one time only. The ten most abundant clones make up approximately 4.1% of the sample.

The germline V gene encodes CDR1 SNHLY and CDR2 FYNNEI. Spanning cysteine to phenylalanine, the CDR3 consists of 14 amino acids. Here the CDR3 DNA is all that survives: 42 bases in frame from base 1. The germline V end is reduced by 8 bases and the J end by 4 bases; junction bases left unmatched: 5. The collaborating institutions used their own protocols to collect whole blood in K2EDTA tubes. Collaborator samples were shipped for TCRbeta analysis as frozen whole blood, isolated PBMCs, or DNA extracted from either sample type. About this clone: Its recognized antigen is unknown. Per-base quality was not reported, and no clone a single base away is much larger than it.

Sequenced sample: peripheral blood. The TCR sequence derives from a middle-aged man with acute or convalescent COVID-19. The chain uses TRBV2 and TRBJ2-6; TRBD1 lines up with 7 middle nucleotides. The DNA sequence is given as TGTGCCAGCGGTAGGGGGCCCGGGGCCAACGTCCTGACTTTC. It codes for CASGRGPGANVLTF. The CDR3, completed at both ends by the reference TRBV2 and TRBJ2-6 genes, gives the full variable domain EPEVTQTPSHQVTQMGQEVILRCVPISNHLYFYWYRQILGQKVEFLVSFYNNEISEKSEIFDDQFSVERPDGSNFTLKIRSTKLEDSAMYFCASGRGPGANVLTFGAGSRLTVL.